This T cell receptor beta chain is drawn from a study of shared clonotypes between healthy human individuals. Whole-study context: Every donor yielded three CD4 naive, three CD4 memory, two CD8 naive and one CD8 memory plate.

CD4+ cell separation produced CD45RA+ naive and CD45RA-negative memory subsets. CDR3 size: 15 residues. After removal of 6 bases from V and 5 bases from J, the junction contained 12 bases not matched to a gene. Looked up from germline, CDR1 is SNHLY and CDR2 is FYNNEI. For every subset, genomic DNA was evenly distributed across several immunoSEQ plates. Original data processing: Junction-only immunoSEQ data arrived without quality scores, meaning filtering differed. Assay used: immunoSEQ multiplex PCR; TCRdb lists only in-frame clones, some missing. The V and J calls and clone size are taken from that table; D and trimming were inferred from the DNA. This table holds roughly 1.5 million clones, about 98% found once.

The chain uses TRBV2 and TRBJ2-7; 8 bases are a match to TRBD2. Specimen: naive CD4+ T cells sorted from blood. Subset reported: CD45RA+ positively selected. This clonotype originated in a man aged 25 to 45 in good health. CDR3 sequence: CASSETTRGGNEQYF. The CDR3 coding sequence is TGTGCCAGCAGCGAGACAACTCGGGGGGGGAACGAGCAGTACTTC.